The 13 T cell receptor beta chains below were found in one sample sequenced in a study of T cell responses to AZD1222 COVID-19 vaccine. Generated by immunoSEQ multiplex PCR, the TCRdb table keeps only in-frame clones and is missing some. The data contain around 80,000 clones, nearly 90% of them singletons. This specimen was peripheral blood, taken on day 0 of AZD1222 vaccination. These receptors all come from an adult in good health.

The chain couples TRBV6-2 or TRBV6-3 to TRBJ1-3; 7 bases are shared with TRBD1. The germline V gene has CDR1 MNHEY and CDR2 SVGEGT. CDR3 length: 15 residues. Trimming cost V 6 bases and J 0 bases; bases outside gene matches: 5. The CDR3 sequence is CASSQGQRSGNTIYF. CDR3 DNA: TGTGCCAGCAGCCAGGGACAGCGCTCTGGAAACACCATATATTTT.

The chain links TRBV19 to TRBJ2-5; no definite D call. Germline V lookup: CDR1 LNHDA, CDR2 SQIVND (reference sequence). The CDR3 spans 12 residues. V lost 1 base and J 2 bases, leaving 2 bases between the germline ends. The CDR3 loop reads CASSIGQETQYF. The CDR3 DNA sequence: TGTGCCAGTAGTATAGGGCAAGAGACCCAGTACTTC. The whole variable domain, remainder taken from reference TRBV19 and TRBJ2-5, is DGGITQSPKYLFRKEGQNVTLSCEQNLNHDAMYWYRQDPGQGLRLIYYSQIVNDFQKGDIAEGYSVSREKKESFPLTVTSAQKNPTAFYLCASSIGQETQYFGPGTRLLVL.

The chain has TRBV12-5 and TRBJ2-5; no reliable D call. The CDR3 contains 12 residues. Trimming cost V 2 bases and J 2 bases, with 3 bases left between them. Per germline, CDR1 LGHNT and CDR2 FRNRAP. CDR3: CASGLWQETQYF. The DNA for the CDR3 is TGTGCTAGTGGTTTGTGGCAAGAGACCCAGTACTTC.

This rearrangement joins TRBV12-3 or TRBV12-4 to TRBJ1-1, with D possibly matching TRBD1 (5 bases). V lost 6 bases to trimming and J lost 6 bases, with 14 bases between them. The CDR3 totals 13 residues. The CDR3 DNA sequence: TGTGCCAGCAGGCCAGCGGGGGTCTCTGAAGCTTTCTTT. Amino acids: CASRPAGVSEAFF.

The chain joins TRBV11-2 to TRBJ2-7; TRBD2 agrees at 7 bases. The CDR3 totals 15 residues. Per germline, CDR1 SGHAT and CDR2 FQNNGV. After removal of 5 bases from V and 2 bases from J, the junction contained 9 bases not matched to a gene. CDR3 nucleotide sequence: TGTGCCAGCAGCCCGATGGCGGGAGTCACCTACGAGCAGTACTTC. It is translated as CASSPMAGVTYEQYF.

The rearrangement joins TRBV28 to TRBJ2-2, with 8 bases fitting TRBD1. Trimming took 10 bases from V and 7 from J; bases not matched to a gene: 11. The CDR3 is 14 residues long. Germline V gene data show CDR1 as MDHEN and CDR2 as SYDVKM. CDR3 loop: CAIRGQAVGGELFF. CDR3 bases: TGTGCCATACGGGGACAGGCGGTGGGCGGGGAGCTGTTTTTT.

V usage is TRBV21-1 and J usage is TRBJ2-1; the DNA was not compared with TRBD1, the D call given in the table. TRBV21-1 is labeled a pseudogene. The CDR3 is 17 residues long. The CDR3 is CASTPPWRGGAGNEQFF. The CDR3 DNA reads TGTGCCAGCACTCCACCCTGGCGTGGGGGCGCGGGCAATGAGCAGTTCTTC.

V is TRBV10-2 and J is TRBJ2-7, with D possibly being TRBD1 or TRBD2 (5 bases each). V shed 8 bases and J shed 3 bases, with 17 bases lying between them. This CDR3 has 14 residues. Looked up from germline, CDR1 is WSHSY and CDR2 is SAAADI. The CDR3 DNA follows: TGCGCCAGCGGGGCGGGCCTGGGGTACTACGAGCAGTACGTC. This sequence encodes CASGAGLGYYEQYV.

The V call is TRBV4-2, the J call TRBJ2-7, with D unclear. Deletions cut 1 base from V and 4 bases from J, with 11 bases between. Looked up from germline, CDR1 is LGHNA and CDR2 is YNFKEQ. The CDR3 is 14 amino acids. The CDR3 region has the DNA TGTGCCAGCAGCCAAGGGGTCGACCGTTACGAGCAGTACTTC. This sequence encodes CASSQGVDRYEQYF.

This sequence joins TRBV30 and TRBJ2-2; 8 nucleotides line up with TRBD2. The CDR3 runs to 12 residues. V was pared by 5 bases and J by 6 bases, with 2 bases of the junction left unmatched. Germline V gene lookup returns CDR1 GTSNPN and CDR2 SVGIG (reference sequence). The CDR3: CAWSGGAGELFF. The CDR3 DNA reads as TGTGCCTGGTCCGGGGGGGCCGGGGAGCTGTTTTTT.

This chain connects TRBV6-5 to TRBJ1-1, with D uncertain. The V end was cut by 4 bases, the J end by 8 bases, with 17 bases between. The CDR3 covers 14 residues. The germline CDR1 and CDR2 sequences are MNHEY and SVGAGI. CDR3 residues: CASSSPGTRAEAFF. The CDR3 DNA reads TGTGCCAGCAGTTCCCCGGGAACACGGGCCGAAGCTTTCTTT.

The chain uses TRBV4-1 and TRBJ2-7; TRBD2 matches 8 bases. The CDR3 loop spans 16 amino acids. With 4 bases clipped from V and 1 base from J, the junction kept 9 bases outside the gene matches. Per germline, CDR1 MGHRA and CDR2 YSYEKL. CDR3 DNA sequence: TGCGCCAGCAGCCGTACGGTCGAGCGGGGGTCCTACGAGCAGTACTTC. Amino acid sequence: CASSRTVERGSYEQYF.

J is TRBJ2-1 and V is TRBV7-2; D might be TRBD2 (5 bases). V was trimmed by 0 bases and J by 9 bases, leaving 9 bases between them. The CDR3 loop spans 13 amino acids. In germline, CDR1 is SGHTA, CDR2 FQGNSA. The CDR3 DNA follows: TGTGCCAGCAGCTTAGCGACGAGGGTTGAGCAGTTCTTC. It specifies CASSLATRVEQFF.